This TCR beta chain was observed in a study of blood T cell repertoires in COVID-19. CDR1 and CDR2 (germline): MNHEY, SVGAGI. The CDR3 runs 14 residues. V lost 0 bases to trimming and J lost 2 bases, with 8 bases between them. Assay used: immunoSEQ multiplex PCR; TCRdb lists only in-frame clones, some missing. The sample shows 470,000 or so clones, roughly 85% of them seen only once. V usage is TRBV6-5 and J usage is TRBJ2-7; D is undetermined. This TCR was sampled from a human donor in a cohort sampled during active COVID-19. Sequencing input: peripheral blood. The CDR3 sequence is CASSYSQATYEQYF. The CDR3 region has the DNA TGTGCCAGCAGTTACTCTCAGGCTACCTACGAGCAGTACTTC.